This is a list of T cell receptor beta chains from one sample in a study of cytomegalovirus exposure and HLA in healthy donors. Some clones are missing from TCRdb's copy, which holds only in-frame ones; the method was immunoSEQ multiplex PCR. The sample holds fewer than 120,000 clones, less than 85% seen once. Sequencing was done on a sample of PBMCs. The receptor set was obtained from a man aged 25 to 45 in good health and CMV-seropositive. The CDR3 runs from the conserved cysteine through the conserved F or W. The order of the fields is V gene, J gene, clone size, D gene, CDR3 protein, CDR3 DNA. A D gene is named only where the DNA matches it firmly. A row's size may be missing; if present it is once, few, many or a size class.

TRBV6-1	TRBJ1-6	NA	NA	CASSEKNTPSPLHF	TGTGCCAGCAGTGAAAAGAACACCCCTTCACCCCTCCACTTT
TRBV28	TRBJ2-1	NA	TRBD2	CASSPQARLASHEQFF	TGTGCCAGCAGTCCCCAAGCCCGACTAGCCAGCCATGAGCAGTTCTTC
TRBV14	TRBJ1-4	once	TRBD1	CASSDGTGANEKLFF	TGTGCCAGCAGCGACGGGACAGGGGCTAATGAAAAACTGTTTTTT
TRBV6-1	TRBJ1-5	NA	NA	CASSEAEDIRGGNQPQHF	TGTGCCAGCAGTGAAGCGGAAGATATTAGGGGTGGCAATCAGCCCCAGCATTTT
TRBV4-2	TRBJ2-5	few	NA	CASSQGRGGQETQYF	TGTGCCAGCAGCCAAGGGAGGGGAGGACAAGAGACCCAGTACTTC
TRBV9	TRBJ1-2	NA	NA	CASSGTLSPRGNGYTF	TGTGCCAGCAGCGGAACGCTCTCCCCGCGAGGAAATGGCTACACCTTC
TRBV28	TRBJ2-4	NA	NA	CASSLHGSLAKNIQYF	TGTGCCAGCAGTCTCCACGGGTCACTAGCCAAAAACATTCAGTACTTC
TRBV4-3	TRBJ2-2	few	NA	CASSQQGHTGELFF	TGCGCCAGCAGCCAACAGGGGCACACCGGGGAGCTGTTTTTT
TRBV7-8	TRBJ2-7	few	NA	CASSLAALYEQYF	TGTGCCAGCAGCTTAGCGGCCCTTTACGAGCAGTACTTC
TRBV15	TRBJ1-1	NA	NA	CATSRELTGNTEAFF	TGTGCCACCAGCAGGGAACTAACGGGGAACACTGAAGCTTTCTTT
TRBV7-2	TRBJ1-6	NA	NA	CASRPGLLYNSPLHF	TGTGCCAGCAGACCCGGACTTCTCTATAATTCACCCCTCCACTTT
TRBV6-1	TRBJ2-7	NA	TRBD1	CASLRTGDPYEQYF	TGTGCCAGCCTGCGGACAGGGGACCCCTACGAGCAGTACTTC
TRBV6-6	TRBJ2-7	NA	NA	CASSPAQGSGYEQYF	TGTGCCAGCAGCCCCGCCCAGGGTTCGGGCTACGAGCAGTACTTC
TRBV5-4	TRBJ1-2	NA	NA	CASSSSAGPSTF	NA
TRBV5-5	TRBJ2-5	NA	TRBD1	CASSLWTGVRQETQYF	TGTGCCAGCAGCTTATGGACAGGGGTCCGCCAAGAGACCCAGTACTTC
TRBV5-1	TRBJ2-3	NA	NA	CASSPVLDSYSTDTQYF	TGCGCCAGCAGCCCGGTGTTGGACTCCTATAGCACAGATACGCAGTATTTT
TRBV5-1	TRBJ2-3	few	NA	CASSPTEQGSTDTQYF	TGCGCCAGCAGCCCCACCGAACAGGGATCCACAGATACGCAGTATTTT
TRBV18	TRBJ1-1	NA	NA	CASSPRQENTEAFF	TGTGCCAGCTCGCCTAGACAGGAGAACACTGAAGCTTTCTTT
TRBV28	TRBJ1-2	NA	NA	CASSSGGYGYTF	TGTGCCAGCAGTTCTGGAGGCTATGGCTACACCTTC
TRBV29-1	TRBJ1-4	NA	TRBD1	CSVTGTGDEKLFF	TGCAGCGTCACCGGGACAGGGGATGAAAAACTGTTTTTT
TRBV2	TRBJ1-5	NA	TRBD1	CASSERGQGGGQPQHF	TGTGCCAGCAGTGAAAGGGGGCAGGGGGGAGGACAGCCCCAGCATTTT
TRBV28	TRBJ1-1	NA	NA	CASLPAAEGDTEAFF	TGTGCCAGCCTTCCCGCGGCGGAAGGGGACACTGAAGCTTTCTTT
TRBV7-2	TRBJ2-3	NA	NA	CASSLAGTTDTQYF	TGTGCCAGCAGCTTAGCCGGGACTACAGATACGCAGTATTTT
TRBV5-1	TRBJ2-5	NA	TRBD2	CASSPGGSETQYF	TGCGCCAGCAGCCCGGGGGGTTCGGAGACCCAGTACTTC
TRBV6-1	TRBJ2-3	many	NA	CASSEVSGGTDTQYF	TGTGCCAGCAGTGAAGTTAGCGGTGGCACAGATACGCAGTATTTT
TRBV7-8	TRBJ2-7	NA	TRBD2	CASSLERGALSSYEQYF	TGTGCCAGCAGCTTAGAGCGGGGGGCCCTGAGCTCCTACGAGCAGTACTTC
TRBV7-7	TRBJ2-2	NA	NA	CASSGHTGELFF	TGTGCTAGCAGCGGGCACACCGGGGAGCTGTTTTTT
TRBV5-8	TRBJ1-2	NA	TRBD1	CASSFGRGPYGYTF	TGTGCCAGCAGCTTCGGCAGGGGGCCGTATGGCTACACCTTC
TRBV9	TRBJ1-6	NA	NA	CASSPGVSSYNSPLHF	TGTGCCAGCAGCCCCGGTGTGAGCTCCTATAATTCACCCCTCCACTTT
TRBV5-3	TRBJ2-7	NA	NA	CARSLATGKGNEQYF	TGTGCCAGAAGCTTGGCCACAGGTAAGGGGAACGAGCAGTACTTC
TRBV6-5	TRBJ2-7	NA	TRBD2	CASSYGLAGAYEQYF	TGTGCCAGCAGTTACGGACTAGCGGGTGCCTACGAGCAGTACTTC